This TCR beta chain emerged from a study of blood T cells in healthy people across ages (dated by TCRdb to between 2014 and 2016). Broadly, across the study: In model experiments, roughly one uniquely barcoded TCR beta cDNA molecule per two T cells was captured by template switching. Donors of different ages were randomly distributed across sequencing lanes to avoid experimental bias. Two additional independent replicas of 1 million unique cDNA reads from the same blood draw were analyzed for two donors (one aged 18 to 29 and one aged 80 or older). To track age-related changes in TCR beta repertoire diversity, the study relied on deep sequencing normalized with unique cDNA molecular identifiers. Four age groups were formed from the donors: young (average about 15 years), middle-aged (more than 35), aged (approximately 60) and long-lived (less than 85). Broad study findings and their caveats: Estimates of total diversity based on one million sequenced T cells were considered lower bounds and underestimates. Compared with the aged group, the long-lived group had more naive CD4+ T cells, fewer expanded clones and increased TCR diversity, a pattern suggesting age selection. The CMV infection status of donors was not known, potentially confounding age-related changes in expanded clonotypes. Observed TCR beta diversity per million T cells fell roughly linearly with age, and a significant reduction was already apparent by age roughly 40. Bulk unsorted PBMC profiling prevented conclusive comparison of naive and antigen-experienced compartments. Observed TCR beta diversity correlated strongly with the percentage of naive T cells measured by flow cytometry.

Spanning cysteine to phenylalanine, the CDR3 consists of 14 amino acids. Only CDR3 DNA is held: 42 bases, read in frame from base 1. V is reduced by 6 bases and J by 8 bases, leaving a spacing of 19 bases between them. Systemically healthy Caucasian individuals from Russia, over 30 in total and aged roughly 6 to 100 years, were included as donors. Each donor gave ten milliliters of peripheral blood, collected into EDTA-treated Vacutainer tubes. Ficoll-Paque density-gradient centrifugation was used to isolate PBMCs, with at least 7 million per sample. Trizol reagent was used to extract total RNA from the PBMCs, yielding at least 6 micrograms per sample. For every donor, flow cytometry on a PBMC aliquot measured the percentage of naive CD45RAhigh/CD27high T cells. Libraries came from 5' RACE. TCRdb records Illumina HiSeq 2500 as the sequencer. The second PCR ran for about 6 to 12 cycles and used a J-beta primer mix along with a sample-barcoded 5' primer. A unique molecular identifier was introduced onto each TCR beta cDNA molecule by a template-switch 5' adaptor carrying 12 random nucleotides. Each sample yielded at least 2.5 million CDR3-containing paired-end reads. First-strand cDNA was synthesized from all RNA with the Mint cDNA synthesis kit, primed by a TRBC-specific oligonucleotide. After uracil-DNA glycosylase treatment, a first 18-cycle PCR used universal primers M1SS and BC2_uni_R on all cDNA. For the original study's pipeline: Each sample was normalized by randomly selecting 1 million high-quality reads, each carrying a distinct molecular identifier. Instead of being binned into consensus sequences, reads with shared molecular identifiers were discarded. MiTCR, set to a Q25 quality threshold and the strictest error-elimination algorithm, was used for CDR3 identification, clonotype clustering and error correction. A nonparametric unseen species model with Euler transformation was used to estimate lower-bound total TCR beta diversity. TCRdb passed the public sequencing reads through fastp at Q25 and MiXCR, retaining productive beta sequences. Identical CDR3 proteins give one entry, which carries the most common genes and DNA. TCRdb's processing, not the study's, gives the V and J calls here. This sample has almost 1 million distinct CDR3 sequences in its table, and around 54% of those were observed once. The leading ten clones occupy over 20% of the sample.

Concerning this clonotype itself: What this receptor recognizes is not known. One base away there is no much larger clone; base qualities are not given.

The specimen sequenced was blood. The origin of this receptor is a woman aged 60-75 years in good health. The V and J genes are TRBV12-3 or TRBV12-4 and TRBJ1-2; the D region possibly corresponds to TRBD1 (5 bases align). The bases are TGTGCCAGCAGCCTCAGGGCCCGGACGGGCGGCTACACCTTC. Its protein is CASSLRARTGGYTF.